The 23 T cell receptor beta chains below were found in one sample sequenced in a study of T cell responses to AZD1222 COVID-19 vaccine. Sequencing was performed with immunoSEQ multiplex PCR; in TCRdb, only in-frame clones are kept and a portion is missing. The profile shows 55,000 to 65,000 clones, roughly 88% of them singletons. The material sequenced was peripheral blood, taken on day 0 of AZD1222 vaccination. Receptor source: an adult in good health.

The V and J genes are TRBV9 and TRBJ2-3; D unresolved. Germline V CDR1 and CDR2: SGDLS, YYNGEE. Trimming shortened V by 0 bases and J by 4 bases, and 12 bases separated the two germline ends. The CDR3 is 15 residues long. The CDR3 region is CASSVAHLRADTQYF. Written as DNA, the CDR3 is TGTGCCAGCAGCGTAGCTCATCTAAGGGCAGATACGCAGTATTTT.

The rearrangement links TRBV30 to TRBJ1-2; D is ambiguous. Trimming removed 3 bases from V and 5 bases from J, with 13 bases in between. This CDR3 has 13 amino acids. Germline CDR1 GTSNPN, CDR2 SVGIG (reference sequence). CDR3 residues: CAWRAKGKYGYTF. CDR3 bases: TGTGCCTGGAGGGCGAAGGGAAAGTATGGCTACACCTTC.

The chain recombines TRBV30 with TRBJ2-3; TRBD2 aligns across 7 bases. This CDR3 has 17 amino acids. Germline CDR1 reads GTSNPN; CDR2 reads SVGIG (reference sequence). V gave up 4 bases and J gave up 2 bases; unmatched junction bases: 15. This CDR3 reads CAWTPPRTRPNTDTQYF. The CDR3 DNA reads as TGTGCCTGGACCCCTCCCCGGACTAGGCCTAACACAGATACGCAGTATTTT.

The CDR3 loop reads CASSPYRKLYNEQFF. In DNA form, the CDR3 reads TGTGCCAGCAGCCCATACAGGAAGTTATACAATGAGCAGTTCTTC. The chain joins TRBV13 to TRBJ2-1, with D tentatively TRBD1 (5 bases). The ends were cut back, 5 bases at V and 4 bases at J, with 15 bases in the middle. Germline loops: CDR1 PRHDT, CDR2 FYEKMQ (reference sequence). This CDR3 spans 15 amino acids.

The CDR3 loop reads CAITGAREGTDTQYF. The CDR3 coding sequence is TGTGCCATCACCGGGGCCAGGGAGGGCACAGATACGCAGTATTTT. The chain joins TRBV10-3 to TRBJ2-3; weak D call: TRBD2 (6 bases). V dropped 7 bases and J dropped 1 base, with 15 bases sitting between them. This CDR3 is 15 amino acids long. The germline CDR1 and CDR2 sequences are ENHRY and SYGVKD.

The chain employs TRBV4-3 and TRBJ2-3; 8 positions agree with TRBD2. CDR3 length equals 17 residues. The V segment lost 2 bases and the J segment 2 bases; nucleotides outside the gene matches: 9. Germline V gives CDR1 LGHNA, CDR2 YSLEER. CDR3 residues: CASSQSWAGGNTDTQYF. The CDR3 coding sequence is TGCGCCAGCAGCCAATCTTGGGCGGGAGGCAACACAGATACGCAGTATTTT.

The V call is TRBV4-1, the J call TRBJ1-5, with D possibly TRBD1 on 5 matching bases. With 0 bases removed from V and 4 bases from J, the gap between germline ends came to 10 bases. CDR1 and CDR2 (germline): MGHRA, YSYEKL. The CDR3 runs 15 residues. CDR3 sequence: CASSQEEGWNQPQHF. The CDR3 DNA sequence: TGCGCCAGCAGCCAAGAAGAGGGGTGGAATCAGCCCCAGCATTTT.

The genes are TRBV7-2 and TRBJ1-5; 8 nucleotides agree with TRBD1. Looked up from germline, CDR1 is SGHTA and CDR2 is FQGNSA. This CDR3 spans 17 amino acids. V dropped 5 bases and J dropped 0; count of bases not matched to a gene: 9. The CDR3 sequence is CASSLRTGWDSNQPQHF. The CDR3 nucleotides read TGTGCCAGCAGCCTTCGGACAGGGTGGGATAGCAATCAGCCCCAGCATTTT.

The CDR3 DNA follows: TGCGCCAGCAGTTTTTCAGGGAATCAGCCCCAGCATTTT. Translation gives CASSFSGNQPQHF. This rearrangement joins TRBV5-1 to TRBJ1-5; TRBD1 is a possible D gene (5 bases). V was cut by 5 bases and J by 4 bases, with 10 bases left in between. This CDR3 has 13 residues. Per germline, CDR1 SGHRS and CDR2 YFSETQ.

This chain uses TRBV7-8 with TRBJ1-1, with TRBD1 matching over 7 bases. Trimming removed 5 bases from V and 3 bases from J; junction bases left unmatched: 6. Germline-derived CDR1 and CDR2 are SGHVS and FQNEAQ. This CDR3 comprises 14 residues. The CDR3 region is CASSVQGTDTEAFF. DNA for the CDR3: TGTGCCAGCAGCGTACAGGGGACGGACACTGAAGCTTTCTTT.

J is TRBJ1-2 and V is TRBV3-1 (or the pseudogene TRBV3-2); D remains ambiguous. The CDR3 extends over 15 amino acids. Germline CDR1 is LGHDT and CDR2 is YNNKEL (reference sequence). V was clipped by 3 bases and J by 2 bases, with 13 bases between them. Here the CDR3 DNA reads TGTGCCAGCAGCCAGCGGAACGTTGCGAACTATGGCTACACCTTC. This translates into CASSQRNVANYGYTF.

This clone was seen only once. This chain connects TRBV19 to TRBJ1-6, with 8 positions matching TRBD1. The germline gives CDR1 LNHDA, CDR2 SQIVND (reference sequence). After removal of 9 bases from V and 7 bases from J, the junction contained 17 bases not matched to a gene. The length of the CDR3 is 17 residues. CDR3 loop: CASRSGARQGTNSPLHF. DNA of the CDR3: TGTGCCAGCCGAAGCGGGGCTAGACAGGGGACCAATTCACCCCTCCACTTT. Full variable domain (outside the CDR3, taken from reference TRBV19 and TRBJ1-6): DGGITQSPKYLFRKEGQNVTLSCEQNLNHDAMYWYRQDPGQGLRLIYYSQIVNDFQKGDIAEGYSVSREKKESFPLTVTSAQKNPTAFYLCASRSGARQGTNSPLHFGNGTRLTVT.

V is TRBV20-1 and J is TRBJ2-2, with D possibly being TRBD2 (5 bases). The CDR3 totals 11 residues. Looked up from germline, CDR1 is DFQATT and CDR2 is SNEGSKA (reference sequence). Trimming took 6 bases from V and 6 from J, leaving 8 bases between them. The CDR3 sequence is CSAMDSGELFF. CDR3 in DNA: TGCAGTGCCATGGACTCCGGGGAGCTGTTTTTT.

This clone was observed a handful of times. This chain connects TRBV9 to TRBJ2-2; D might be TRBD2 (6 bases). Trimming shortened V by 4 bases and J by 7 bases, and 17 bases separated the two germline ends. The CDR3 spans 15 residues. Germline assignment: CDR1 SGDLS and CDR2 YYNGEE. The CDR3 loop is CASSSTGTRNGELFF. The CDR3 DNA reads TGTGCCAGCAGCTCAACCGGGACTCGAAACGGGGAGCTGTTTTTT. The full variable domain, its missing parts supplied by reference TRBV9 and TRBJ2-2, is DSGVTQTPKHLITATGQRVTLRCSPRSGDLSVYWYQQSLDQGLQFLIQYYNGEERAKGNILERFSAQQFPDLHSELNLSSLELGDSALYFCASSSTGTRNGELFFGEGSRLTVL.

The chain couples TRBV9 to TRBJ2-1; 13 bases agree with TRBD2. Germline V CDR1 and CDR2: SGDLS, YYNGEE. Losses at the gene ends were 4 bases for V and 3 bases for J; bases not matched to a gene: 16. CDR3 length equals 20 residues. In nucleotides, the CDR3 is TGTGCCAGCAGCCCCCGGGGGACTAGCGGGATCACCCAAAACTACAATGAGCAGTTCTTC. Translating it yields CASSPRGTSGITQNYNEQFF. The whole variable domain, filled in from reference TRBV9 and TRBJ2-1, reads DSGVTQTPKHLITATGQRVTLRCSPRSGDLSVYWYQQSLDQGLQFLIQYYNGEERAKGNILERFSAQQFPDLHSELNLSSLELGDSALYFCASSPRGTSGITQNYNEQFFGPGTRLTVL.

This clone was seen only a few times. This chain uses TRBV4-1 with TRBJ2-7; D might be TRBD2 (6 bases). The CDR3 runs to 16 residues. CDR1 MGHRA and CDR2 YSYEKL come from the germline V gene. The V end lost 1 base, the J end lost 0 bases, and 13 bases lay between the germline ends. CDR3 in DNA: TGCGCCAGCAGCCAAGGGCTAGGCGGGGCCTCCTACGAGCAGTACTTC. Its translation: CASSQGLGGASYEQYF.

V and J are TRBV30 and TRBJ2-2; D ambiguous. The CDR3 is 12 residues long. The germline V and J ends were trimmed by 1 base and 6 bases, with 6 bases remaining between them. CDR1 and CDR2 (germline): GTSNPN, SVGIG (reference sequence). CDR3 coding DNA: TGTGCCTGGAGTGAGACTGCCGGGGAGCTGTTTTTT. Amino acid sequence: CAWSETAGELFF.

V is TRBV5-4 and J is TRBJ2-2; 10 bases align to TRBD2. CDR3 length equals 17 residues. Per the germline V gene, CDR1 is SGHNT and CDR2 is YYREEE (reference sequence). V gave up 0 bases and J gave up 6 bases; unmatched junction bases: 8. The CDR3 loop is CASSLAAGGPSAGELFF. The DNA of the CDR3 is TGTGCCAGCAGCTTGGCAGCGGGAGGGCCGTCGGCCGGGGAGCTGTTTTTT.

The chain's CDR3 is CASSEDWQGSYGYTF. CDR3 DNA sequence: TGTGCCAGCAGTGAAGATTGGCAGGGTTCCTATGGCTACACCTTC. The chain combines TRBV6-1 with TRBJ1-2, with D possibly being TRBD1 (5 bases). Germline V CDR1 and CDR2: MNHNS, SASEGT. This CDR3 spans 15 amino acids. The germline V and J ends were trimmed by 1 base and 4 bases, with 13 bases remaining between them.

The chain employs TRBV29-1 and TRBJ1-1; 7 bases are a match to TRBD1. The CDR3 sequence is 12 residues long. Germline assignment: CDR1 SQVTM and CDR2 ANQGSEA. J lost 7 bases, V lost 4 bases, and 6 bases had no gene match. Written as DNA, the CDR3 is TGCAGCGTTGGGGACAGCGGGAATGAAGCTTTCTTT. Protein sequence: CSVGDSGNEAFF.

The chain carries TRBV12-3 or TRBV12-4 and TRBJ1-1, with D possibly TRBD1 on 6 matching bases. V lost 8 bases to trimming and J lost 7 bases, with 11 bases between them. The CDR3 is 11 amino acids. This chain's CDR3 is CASSRGLEAFF. In DNA form, the CDR3 reads TGTGCCAGCTCCAGGGGCCTTGAAGCTTTCTTT.

The chain joins TRBV12-1 to TRBJ1-5. TRBV12-1 is deemed a pseudogene. The CDR3 totals 16 residues. For the CDR3, the DNA is TGTGCCAGCAGCTTCGATGTGGAGCAAAACAATCAGCCCCAGCATTTT. This gives the protein CASSFDVEQNNQPQHF.

CDR3 protein: CASSQGGRRGTGELFF. CDR3 in DNA: TGCGCCAGCAGCCAAGGAGGGAGGAGGGGCACCGGGGAGCTGTTTTTT. The chain combines TRBV4-3 with TRBJ2-2; tentatively, D is TRBD2 (6 bases). V was shortened by 1 base and J by 4 bases, with 13 bases between the two germline ends. The V gene's germline CDR1 is LGHNA and CDR2 YSLEER. This CDR3 contains 16 residues.